The 6 T cell receptor beta chains below all came from one sample that was sequenced in a study of blood T cell repertoires in COVID-19. Libraries were prepared by immunoSEQ multiplex PCR; TCRdb keeps only in-frame clonotypes and omits some of them. The data hold approximately 260,000 clones, with 80% to 90% observed a single time. What was sequenced was PBMCs or T cells enriched from blood (not recorded which). The receptors were sampled from a man under 40 with acute COVID-19.

This chain links TRBV11-2 with TRBJ1-2; D is ambiguous. This CDR3 is built from 14 residues. The V end was cut by 0 bases, the J end by 6 bases, with 11 bases between. CDR1 and CDR2 (germline): SGHAT, FQNNGV. This CDR3 reads CASSLDFSRHGYTF. The DNA of the CDR3 is TGTGCCAGCAGCTTAGACTTCTCGCGCCATGGCTACACCTTC.

This clone was picked up a small number of times. The rearrangement joins TRBV11-2 to TRBJ2-7, with D tentatively TRBD1 (5 bases). This CDR3 is built from 12 residues. The germline CDR1 and CDR2 sequences are SGHAT and FQNNGV. Trimming took off 1 base at V and 6 bases at J, with 7 bases between the two ends. CDR3 nucleotide sequence: TGTGCCAGCAGCTTAGGGGGCTTCGAGCAGTACGTC. Translation gives CASSLGGFEQYV.

CDR3 region: CATLTGAGYTF. CDR3 bases: TGTGCCACTTTGACAGGGGCTGGCTACACCTTC. The J gene is TRBJ1-2, the V gene TRBV19; 8 bases match TRBD1. CDR3 length: 11 amino acids. Unmatched junction bases numbered 5, after V lost 10 bases and J lost 7 bases. CDR1 and CDR2 from the germline V gene are LNHDA and SQIVND (reference sequence).

The chain couples TRBV2 to TRBJ1-4; 7 nucleotides align to TRBD1. With 10 bases clipped from V and 6 bases from J, the junction kept 8 bases outside the gene matches. The CDR3 sequence is 13 residues long. In germline, CDR1 is SNHLY, CDR2 FYNNEI. CDR3 amino acids: CATKDRSHEKLFF. CDR3 coding DNA: TGTGCCACCAAGGACAGGAGCCATGAAAAACTGTTTTTT.

The chain joins TRBV7-9 to TRBJ2-7; no reliable D call. The length of the CDR3 is 13 residues. Germline V gene data show CDR1 as SEHNR and CDR2 as FQNEAQ (reference sequence). V was pared by 1 base and J by 4 bases, with 8 bases between. The chain's CDR3 is CASSLGSVYEQYV. DNA for the CDR3: TGTGCCAGCAGCTTAGGGTCAGTATACGAGCAGTACGTC.

The rearrangement uses TRBV7-2 and TRBJ2-1; 8 bases are a match to TRBD2. The germline V gene has CDR1 SGHTA and CDR2 FQGNSA. Losses at the gene ends were 5 bases for V and 6 bases for J; bases not matched to a gene: 6. This CDR3 has 14 amino acids. Here the CDR3 reads CASSPQTSVNEQFF. The CDR3 DNA reads TGTGCCAGCAGCCCTCAGACTAGCGTCAATGAGCAGTTCTTC.